This TCR beta chain derives from a study of T cell responses to AZD1222 COVID-19 vaccine. Per the germline V gene, CDR1 is SGHKS and CDR2 is YYEKEE (reference sequence). V was shortened by 0 bases and J by 0 bases, with 7 bases between the two germline ends. The CDR3 is 15 amino acids. Generated by immunoSEQ multiplex PCR, the TCRdb table keeps only in-frame clones and is missing some. This sample yields about 110,000 clones, of which 70% to 90% are seen a single time; over 12% belongs to the top ten. The J gene is TRBJ2-1, the V gene TRBV5-5; D not resolved. The source material was peripheral blood, sampled 28 days after the second AZD1222 dose. The source is an adult who received the AZD1222 COVID-19 vaccine. In DNA, the CDR3 is TGTGCCAGCAGCTTGGGTGGGCCCTCCTACAATGAGCAGTTCTTC. Its translation is CASSLGGPSYNEQFF.